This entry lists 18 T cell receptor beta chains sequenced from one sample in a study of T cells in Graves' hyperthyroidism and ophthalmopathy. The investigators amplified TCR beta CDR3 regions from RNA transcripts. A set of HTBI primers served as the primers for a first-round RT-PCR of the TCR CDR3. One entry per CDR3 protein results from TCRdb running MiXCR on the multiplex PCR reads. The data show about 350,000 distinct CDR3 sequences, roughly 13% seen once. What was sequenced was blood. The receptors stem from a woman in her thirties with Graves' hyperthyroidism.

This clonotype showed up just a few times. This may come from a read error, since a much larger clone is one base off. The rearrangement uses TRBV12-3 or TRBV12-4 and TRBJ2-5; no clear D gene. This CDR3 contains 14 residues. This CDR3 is CASGFTGPAETQYF. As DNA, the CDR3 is TGTGCCAGCGGTTTCACCGGGCCGGCGGAGACCCAGTACTTC.

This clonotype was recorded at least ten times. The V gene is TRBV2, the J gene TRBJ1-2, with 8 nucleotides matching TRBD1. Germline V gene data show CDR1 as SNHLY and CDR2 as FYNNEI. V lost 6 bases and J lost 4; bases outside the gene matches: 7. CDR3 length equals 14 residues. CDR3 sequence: CASRFFGTGYGYTF. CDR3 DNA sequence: TGTGCCAGCAGATTTTTTGGGACAGGCTATGGCTACACCTTC.

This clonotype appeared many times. In DNA, the CDR3 is TGTGCCAGCAGTTCCTTTACAGGGGGGTACGGCTACACCTTC. Its protein product is CASSSFTGGYGYTF. The chain employs TRBV27 and TRBJ1-2; 8 bases are a match to TRBD1. After removal of 4 bases from V and 8 bases from J, the junction contained 9 bases not matched to a gene. Germline V gene sequence: CDR1 MNHEY, CDR2 SMNVEV (reference sequence). The CDR3 totals 14 residues.

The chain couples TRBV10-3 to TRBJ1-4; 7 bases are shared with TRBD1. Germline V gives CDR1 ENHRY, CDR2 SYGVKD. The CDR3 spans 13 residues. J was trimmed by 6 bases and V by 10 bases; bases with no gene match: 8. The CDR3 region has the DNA TGTGCCACCAAGGACAGGCGGGATGAAAAACTGTTTTTT. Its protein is CATKDRRDEKLFF.

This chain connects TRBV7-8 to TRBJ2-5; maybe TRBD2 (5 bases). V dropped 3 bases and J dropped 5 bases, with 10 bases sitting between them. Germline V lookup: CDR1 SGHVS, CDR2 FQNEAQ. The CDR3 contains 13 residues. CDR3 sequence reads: CASSLEAQETQYF. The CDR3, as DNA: TGTGCCAGCAGCTTGGAGGCGCAGGAGACCCAGTACTTC.

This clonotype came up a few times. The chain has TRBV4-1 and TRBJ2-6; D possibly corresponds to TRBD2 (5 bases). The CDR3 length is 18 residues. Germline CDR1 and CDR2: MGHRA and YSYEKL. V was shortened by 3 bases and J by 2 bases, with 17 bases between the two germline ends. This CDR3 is CASSQKEVGSTGANVLTF. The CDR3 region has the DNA TGCGCCAGCAGCCAGAAGGAAGTTGGGAGTACTGGGGCCAACGTCCTGACTTTC.

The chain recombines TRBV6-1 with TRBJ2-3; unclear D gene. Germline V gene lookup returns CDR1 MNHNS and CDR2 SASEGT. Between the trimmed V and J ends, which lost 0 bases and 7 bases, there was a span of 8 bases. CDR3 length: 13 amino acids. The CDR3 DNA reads TGTGCCAGCAGTGAAGCCCCCCGAAATACGCAGTATTTT. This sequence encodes CASSEAPRNTQYF.

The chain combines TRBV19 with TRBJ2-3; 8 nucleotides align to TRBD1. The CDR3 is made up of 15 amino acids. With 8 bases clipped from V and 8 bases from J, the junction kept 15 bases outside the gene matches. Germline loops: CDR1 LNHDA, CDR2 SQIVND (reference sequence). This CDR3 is CASSSRDRSIGTQYF. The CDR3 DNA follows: TGTGCCAGTTCCAGCCGGGACAGGAGCATCGGTACGCAGTATTTT. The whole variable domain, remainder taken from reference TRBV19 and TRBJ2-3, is DGGITQSPKYLFRKEGQNVTLSCEQNLNHDAMYWYRQDPGQGLRLIYYSQIVNDFQKGDIAEGYSVSREKKESFPLTVTSAQKNPTAFYLCASSSRDRSIGTQYFGPGTRLTVL.

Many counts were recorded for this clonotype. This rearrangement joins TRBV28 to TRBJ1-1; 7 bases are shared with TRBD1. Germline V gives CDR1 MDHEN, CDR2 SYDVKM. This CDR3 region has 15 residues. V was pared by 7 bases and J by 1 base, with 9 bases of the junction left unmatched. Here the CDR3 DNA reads TGTGCCAGCAAACTCATCAGGGGGTCGAACACTGAAGCTTTCTTT. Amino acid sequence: CASKLIRGSNTEAFF. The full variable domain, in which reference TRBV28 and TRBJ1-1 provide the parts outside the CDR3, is DVKVTQSSRYLVKRTGEKVFLECVQDMDHENMFWYRQDPGLGLRLIYFSYDVKMKEKGDIPEGYSVSREKKERFSLILESASTNQTSMYLCASKLIRGSNTEAFFGQGTRLTVV.

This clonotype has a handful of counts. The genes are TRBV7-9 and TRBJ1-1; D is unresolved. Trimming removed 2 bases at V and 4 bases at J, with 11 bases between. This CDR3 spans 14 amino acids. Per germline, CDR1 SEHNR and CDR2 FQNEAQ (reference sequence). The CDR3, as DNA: TGTGCCAGCAGCTTAAGCGCTCCGGGCACTGAAGCTTTCTTT. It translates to CASSLSAPGTEAFF.

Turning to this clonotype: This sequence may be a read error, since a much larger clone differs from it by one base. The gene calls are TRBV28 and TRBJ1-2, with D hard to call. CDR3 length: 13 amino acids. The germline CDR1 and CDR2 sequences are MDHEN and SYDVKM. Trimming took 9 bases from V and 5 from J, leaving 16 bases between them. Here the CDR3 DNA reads TGTGCCAGATTTCCCCGGTGGAGATATGGCTACACCTTC. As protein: CARFPRWRYGYTF.

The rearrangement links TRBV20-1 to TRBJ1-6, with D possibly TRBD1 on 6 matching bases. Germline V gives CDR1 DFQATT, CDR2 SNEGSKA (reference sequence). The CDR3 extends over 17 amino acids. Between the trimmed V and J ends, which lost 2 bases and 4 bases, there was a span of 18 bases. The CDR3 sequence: CSARSDTPGHYNSPLHF. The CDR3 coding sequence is TGCAGTGCTAGAAGCGATACTCCGGGACATTATAATTCACCCCTCCACTTT.

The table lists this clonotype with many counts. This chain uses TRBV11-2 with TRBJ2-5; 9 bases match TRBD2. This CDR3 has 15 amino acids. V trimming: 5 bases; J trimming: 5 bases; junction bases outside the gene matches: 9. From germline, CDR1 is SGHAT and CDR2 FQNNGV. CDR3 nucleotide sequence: TGTGCCAGCAGCAACAGGGCGGGAGGGCCGGAGACCCAGTACTTC. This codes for CASSNRAGGPETQYF.

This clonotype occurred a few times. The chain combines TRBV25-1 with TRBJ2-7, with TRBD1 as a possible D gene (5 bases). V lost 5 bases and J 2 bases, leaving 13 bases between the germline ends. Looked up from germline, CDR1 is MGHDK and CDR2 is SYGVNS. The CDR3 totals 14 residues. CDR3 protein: CASSPLTAPYEQYF. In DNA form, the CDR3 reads TGTGCCAGCAGTCCCCTGACAGCTCCCTACGAGCAGTACTTC.

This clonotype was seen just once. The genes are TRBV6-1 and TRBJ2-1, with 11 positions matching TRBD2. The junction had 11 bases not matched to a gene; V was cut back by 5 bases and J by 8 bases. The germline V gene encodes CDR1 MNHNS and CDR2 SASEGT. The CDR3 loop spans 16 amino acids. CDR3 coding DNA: TGTGCCAGCAGTTTACTGACTAGCGGGATTCCCCATGAGCAGTTCTTC. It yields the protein CASSLLTSGIPHEQFF.

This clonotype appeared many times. The CDR3: CASSLVPENTGELFF. As DNA, the CDR3 is TGTGCCAGCAGCTTAGTCCCAGAGAACACCGGGGAGCTGTTTTTT. The rearrangement joins TRBV11-2 to TRBJ2-2; D not resolved. There are 15 residues in the CDR3. Trimming stripped 1 base from V and 1 base from J, with 7 bases between. Germline values: CDR1 SGHAT, CDR2 FQNNGV.

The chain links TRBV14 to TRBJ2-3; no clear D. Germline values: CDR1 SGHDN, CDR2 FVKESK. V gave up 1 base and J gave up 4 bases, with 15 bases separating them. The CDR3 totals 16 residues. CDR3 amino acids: CASSQVEQEYADTQYF. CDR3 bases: TGTGCCAGCAGCCAAGTCGAGCAGGAGTATGCAGATACGCAGTATTTT.

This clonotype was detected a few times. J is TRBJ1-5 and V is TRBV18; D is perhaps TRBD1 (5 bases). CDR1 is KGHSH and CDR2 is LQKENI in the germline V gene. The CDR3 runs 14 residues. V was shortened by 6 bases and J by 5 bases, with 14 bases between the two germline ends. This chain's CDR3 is CASSFQGRDQPQHF. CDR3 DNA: TGTGCCAGCTCGTTCCAGGGAAGGGATCAGCCCCAGCATTTT.